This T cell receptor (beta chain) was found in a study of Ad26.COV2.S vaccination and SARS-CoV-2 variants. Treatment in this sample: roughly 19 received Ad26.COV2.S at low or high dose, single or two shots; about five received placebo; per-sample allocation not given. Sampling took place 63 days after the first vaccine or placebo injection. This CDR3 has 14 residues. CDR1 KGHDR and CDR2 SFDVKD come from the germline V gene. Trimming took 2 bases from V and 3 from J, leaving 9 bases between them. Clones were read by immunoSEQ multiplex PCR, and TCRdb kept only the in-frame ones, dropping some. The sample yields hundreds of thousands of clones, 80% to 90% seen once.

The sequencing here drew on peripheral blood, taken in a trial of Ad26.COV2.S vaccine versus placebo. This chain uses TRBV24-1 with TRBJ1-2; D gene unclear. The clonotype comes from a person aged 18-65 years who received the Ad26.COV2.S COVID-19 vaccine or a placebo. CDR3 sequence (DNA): TGTGCCACCAGTGATTCACAGCGATACTATGGCTACACCTTC. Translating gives CATSDSQRYYGYTF.